This T cell receptor beta chain is drawn from a study of blood T cell repertoires in COVID-19. Clones were read by immunoSEQ multiplex PCR, and TCRdb kept only the in-frame ones, dropping some. Of 300,000 to 500,000 clones in the sample, approximately 88% were seen once. Germline V CDR1 and CDR2: GTSNPN, SVGIG (reference sequence). The CDR3 covers 14 residues. The J segment lost 4 bases and the V segment lost 3 bases, leaving 6 bases of the junction unmatched. The TCR comes from a woman younger than 45 with acute COVID-19. This sequence joins TRBV30 and TRBJ1-2, with 9 bases matching TRBD1. Sequencing was carried out using PBMCs or T cells enriched from blood (not recorded which). CDR3 bases: TGTGCCTGGAGAGACAGGGGGGTGACCTATGGCTACACCTTC. Protein product: CAWRDRGVTYGYTF.